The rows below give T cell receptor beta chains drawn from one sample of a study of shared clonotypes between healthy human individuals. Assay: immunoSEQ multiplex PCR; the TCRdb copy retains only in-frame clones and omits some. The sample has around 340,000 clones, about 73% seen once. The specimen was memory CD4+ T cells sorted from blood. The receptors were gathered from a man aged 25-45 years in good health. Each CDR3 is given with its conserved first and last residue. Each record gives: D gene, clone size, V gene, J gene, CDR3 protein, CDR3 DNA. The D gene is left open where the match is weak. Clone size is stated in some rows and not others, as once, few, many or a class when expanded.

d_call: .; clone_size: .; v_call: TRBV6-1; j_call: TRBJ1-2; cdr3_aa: CASSPGAYGYTF; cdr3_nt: TGTGCCAGCAGCCCTGGGGCATATGGCTACACCTTC
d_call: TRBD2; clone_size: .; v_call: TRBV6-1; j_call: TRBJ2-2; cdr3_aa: CASSDAGAGELFF; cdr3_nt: TGTGCCAGCAGTGACGCGGGGGCCGGGGAGCTGTTTTTT
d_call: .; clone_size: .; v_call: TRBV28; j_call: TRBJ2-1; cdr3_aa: CASSLTALTNEQFF; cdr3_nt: TGTGCCAGCAGTTTGACCGCCCTAACCAATGAGCAGTTCTTC
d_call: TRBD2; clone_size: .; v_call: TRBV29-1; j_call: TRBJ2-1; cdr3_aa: CSVGPLAATYNEQFF; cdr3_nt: TGCAGCGTTGGACCCCTAGCGGCAACCTACAATGAGCAGTTCTTC
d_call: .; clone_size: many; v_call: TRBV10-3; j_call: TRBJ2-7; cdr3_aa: CAIRDLSYEQYF; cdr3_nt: TGTGCCATCAGGGATCTATCCTACGAGCAGTACTTC
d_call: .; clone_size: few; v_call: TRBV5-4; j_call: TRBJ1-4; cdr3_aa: CASSLTASAEKLFF; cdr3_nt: TGTGCCAGCAGCTTGACGGCGTCTGCGGAAAAACTGTTTTTT
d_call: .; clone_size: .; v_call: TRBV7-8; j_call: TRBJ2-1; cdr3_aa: CASSPPSISFNEQFF; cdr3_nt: TGTGCCAGCAGCCCCCCATCTATTAGCTTCAATGAGCAGTTCTTC
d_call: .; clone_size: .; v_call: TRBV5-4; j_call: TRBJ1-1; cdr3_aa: CASSLAGDGTEAFF; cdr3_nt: TGTGCCAGCAGCTTGGCGGGTGACGGGACTGAAGCTTTCTTT
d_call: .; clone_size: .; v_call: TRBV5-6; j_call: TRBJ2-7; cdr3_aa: CASSDRLIAAYEQYF; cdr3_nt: TGTGCCAGCAGCGACCGTTTAATTGCCGCCTACGAGCAGTACTTC
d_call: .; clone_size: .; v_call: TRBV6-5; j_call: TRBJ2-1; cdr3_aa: CASSRGGEQFF; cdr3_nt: TGTGCCAGCAGTCGGGGTGGTGAGCAGTTCTTC
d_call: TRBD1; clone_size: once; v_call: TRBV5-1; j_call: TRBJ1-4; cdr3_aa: CASSDPQGAWEKLFF; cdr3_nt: TGCGCCAGCAGCGACCCACAGGGGGCATGGGAAAAACTGTTTTTT
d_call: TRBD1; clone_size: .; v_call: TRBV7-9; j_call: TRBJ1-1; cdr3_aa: CASSPGQGDTEAFF; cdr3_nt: TGTGCCAGCAGCCCAGGACAGGGCGACACTGAAGCTTTCTTT
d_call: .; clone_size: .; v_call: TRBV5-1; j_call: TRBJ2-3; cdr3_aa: CASSLGQLQNTQYF; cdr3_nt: TGCGCCAGCAGCTTGGGACAGCTCCAGAACACGCAGTATTTT
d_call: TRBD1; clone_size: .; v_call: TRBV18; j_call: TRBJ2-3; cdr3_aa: CASSQGQGGRDTQYF; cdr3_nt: TGTGCCAGCTCCCAGGGACAGGGGGGACGAGATACGCAGTATTTT
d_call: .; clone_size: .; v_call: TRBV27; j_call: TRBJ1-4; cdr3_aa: CASSPRASTEKLFF; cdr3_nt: TGTGCCAGCAGTCCTCGGGCCTCTACTGAAAAACTGTTTTTT
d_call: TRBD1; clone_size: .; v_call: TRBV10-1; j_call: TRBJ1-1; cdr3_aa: CASSRDRVMPEAFF; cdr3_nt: TGCGCCAGCAGCCGGGACAGGGTGATGCCTGAAGCTTTCTTT
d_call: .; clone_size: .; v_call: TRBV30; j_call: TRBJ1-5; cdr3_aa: CAWSVPQGGNQPQHF; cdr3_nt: TGTGCCTGGAGTGTACCGCAGGGCGGCAATCAGCCCCAGCATTTT
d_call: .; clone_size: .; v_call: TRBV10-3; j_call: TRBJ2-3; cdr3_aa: CAISDFGLGTDTQYF; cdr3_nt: TGTGCCATCAGTGATTTTGGACTGGGCACAGATACGCAGTATTTT
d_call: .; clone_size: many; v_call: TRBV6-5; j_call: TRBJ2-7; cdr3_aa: CASSGRSEQYF; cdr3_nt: TGTGCCAGCAGTGGGAGAAGCGAGCAGTACTTC
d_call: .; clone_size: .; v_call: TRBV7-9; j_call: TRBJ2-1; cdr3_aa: CASSLGTGKEAGQFF; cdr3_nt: TGTGCCAGCAGCTTAGGTACCGGGAAAGAAGCCGGGCAGTTCTTC
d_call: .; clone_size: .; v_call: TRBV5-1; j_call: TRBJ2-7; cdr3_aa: CASSLDSSSYEQYF; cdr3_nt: TGCGCCAGCAGCTTGGACTCGAGCTCCTACGAGCAGTACTTC
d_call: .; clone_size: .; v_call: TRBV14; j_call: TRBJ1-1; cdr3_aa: CASSQDRHADTEAFF; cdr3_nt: TGTGCCAGCAGCCAAGATCGGCATGCGGACACTGAAGCTTTCTTT
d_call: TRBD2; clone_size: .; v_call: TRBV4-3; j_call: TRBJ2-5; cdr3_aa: CASSQEAGSPDQYF; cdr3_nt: TGCGCCAGCAGCCAAGAAGCGGGATCCCCAGACCAGTACTTC
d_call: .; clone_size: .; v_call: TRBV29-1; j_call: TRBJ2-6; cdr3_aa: CSIQSRANVLTF; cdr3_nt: TGTAGCATACAAAGTCGGGCCAACGTCCTGACTTTC
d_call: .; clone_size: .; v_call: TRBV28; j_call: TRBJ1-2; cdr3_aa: CASSFPQGQGYGYTF; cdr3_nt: TGTGCCAGCAGTTTCCCTCAGGGGCAAGGCTATGGCTACACCTTC
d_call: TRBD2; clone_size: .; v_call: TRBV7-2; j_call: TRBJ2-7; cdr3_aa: CASSPSGGSYEQYF; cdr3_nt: TGTGCCAGCAGCCCGTCGGGGGGATCCTACGAGCAGTACTTC
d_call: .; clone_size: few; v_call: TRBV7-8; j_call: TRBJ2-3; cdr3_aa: CASNEAGTKQYF; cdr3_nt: TGTGCCAGCAACGAAGCCGGGACAAAGCAGTATTTT
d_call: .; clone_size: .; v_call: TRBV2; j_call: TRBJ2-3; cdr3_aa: CASNRERADTQYF; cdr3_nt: TGTGCCAGCAATCGGGAGAGGGCAGATACGCAGTATTTT
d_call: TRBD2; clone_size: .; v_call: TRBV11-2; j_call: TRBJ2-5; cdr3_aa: CASSLARLAGQETQYF; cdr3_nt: TGTGCCAGCAGCTTAGCCCGACTAGCGGGACAAGAGACCCAGTACTTC
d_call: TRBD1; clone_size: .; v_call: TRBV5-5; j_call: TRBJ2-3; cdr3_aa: CASSLGQGRATDTQYF; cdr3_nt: TGTGCCAGCAGCTTAGGACAGGGGCGGGCCACAGATACGCAGTATTTT
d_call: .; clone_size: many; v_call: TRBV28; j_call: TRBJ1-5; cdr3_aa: CASDAVISYFNQPQHF; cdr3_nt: TGTGCCAGCGACGCGGTCATCAGTTATTTCAATCAGCCCCAGCATTTT
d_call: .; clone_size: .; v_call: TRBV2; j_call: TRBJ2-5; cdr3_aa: CANSLQGSQETQYF; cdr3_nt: TGTGCCAACTCCCTACAGGGTTCTCAAGAGACCCAGTACTTC
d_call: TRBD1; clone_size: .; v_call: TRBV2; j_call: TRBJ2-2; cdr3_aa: CASREQGHAGELFF; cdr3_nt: TGTGCCAGCAGAGAACAGGGGCACGCCGGGGAGCTGTTTTTT
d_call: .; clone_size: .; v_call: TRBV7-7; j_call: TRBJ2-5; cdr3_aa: CASSFAGEETQYF; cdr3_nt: TGTGCCAGCAGCTTTGCAGGGGAAGAGACCCAGTACTTC
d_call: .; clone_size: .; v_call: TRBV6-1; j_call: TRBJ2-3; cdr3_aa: CASSEHGRTDTQYF; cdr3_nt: TGTGCCAGCAGTGAACATGGGCGCACAGATACGCAGTATTTT
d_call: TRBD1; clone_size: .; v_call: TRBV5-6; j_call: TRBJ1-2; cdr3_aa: CASSPPDRDYGYTF; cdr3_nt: TGTGCCAGCAGCCCGCCGGACAGGGATTATGGCTACACCTTC
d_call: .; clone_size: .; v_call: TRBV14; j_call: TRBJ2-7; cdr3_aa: CASSQVPVRSLLSSSYEQYF; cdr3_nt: TGTGCCAGCAGCCAAGTCCCGGTCCGGAGCCTCCTTTCAAGCTCCTACGAGCAGTACTTC
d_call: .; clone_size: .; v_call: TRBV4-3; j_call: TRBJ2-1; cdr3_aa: CASSRQVGDEQFF; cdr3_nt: TGCGCCAGCAGCCGCCAAGTTGGTGATGAGCAGTTCTTC
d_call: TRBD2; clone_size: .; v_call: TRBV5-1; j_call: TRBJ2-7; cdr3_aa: CASSSRTSGKYEQYF; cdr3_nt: TGCGCCAGCAGCTCGAGGACTAGCGGGAAGTACGAGCAGTACTTC
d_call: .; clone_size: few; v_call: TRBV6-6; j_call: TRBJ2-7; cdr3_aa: CASLSPTYEQYF; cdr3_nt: TGTGCCAGCCTCTCCCCCACCTACGAGCAGTACTTC
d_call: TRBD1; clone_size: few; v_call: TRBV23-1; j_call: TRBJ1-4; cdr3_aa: CASVPGQAYEKLFF; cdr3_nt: TGCGCCAGCGTTCCGGGACAGGCGTATGAAAAACTGTTTTTT
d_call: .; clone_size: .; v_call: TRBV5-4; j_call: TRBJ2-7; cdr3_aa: CASSLGQNSYEQYF; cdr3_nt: TGTGCCAGCAGCTTGGGGCAGAACTCCTACGAGCAGTACTTC
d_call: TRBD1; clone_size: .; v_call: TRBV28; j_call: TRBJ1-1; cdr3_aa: CASRLTGSFYTEAFF; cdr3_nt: TGTGCCAGCAGGCTGACAGGGAGCTTTTACACTGAAGCTTTCTTT
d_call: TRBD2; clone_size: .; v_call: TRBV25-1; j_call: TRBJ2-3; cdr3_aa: CATSGRGTDTQYF; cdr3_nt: TGTGCCACAAGCGGGAGGGGGACAGATACGCAGTATTTT
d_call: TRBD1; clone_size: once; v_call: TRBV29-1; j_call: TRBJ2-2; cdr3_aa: CSAVLPGQGLTGELFF; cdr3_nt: TGCAGCGCAGTACTTCCGGGACAGGGGCTAACCGGGGAGCTGTTTTTT